This T cell receptor (beta chain) appears in the sequencing data of a study of shared clonotypes between healthy human individuals. The length of the CDR3 is 15 residues. Germline loops: CDR1 KGHSY, CDR2 FQNENV. The germline V and J ends were trimmed by 0 bases and 9 bases, with 15 bases remaining between them. This clone has a handful of counts. Libraries were prepared by immunoSEQ multiplex PCR; TCRdb keeps only in-frame clonotypes and omits some of them. The data hold roughly 700,000 clones, with approximately 79% observed a single time. V is TRBV16 and J is TRBJ1-5, with D hard to call. Sequenced input: memory CD4+ T cells sorted from blood. As to subset: CD45RA-negative fraction. The source of this sequence is a woman aged 25 to 39 in good health. The CDR3, as DNA: TGTGCCAGCAGCCAATCGATGGACTCCTTTCGGCCCCAGCATTTT. The encoded protein is CASSQSMDSFRPQHF. Combining the CDR3 with reference TRBV16 and TRBJ1-5 gives the whole variable domain GEEVAQTPKHLVRGEGQKAKLYCAPIKGHSYVFWYQQVLKNEFKFLISFQNENVFDETGMPKERFSAKCLPNSPCSLEIQATKLEDSAVYFCASSQSMDSFRPQHFGDGTRLSIL.